Shown below are 29 T cell receptor beta chains from a single sample sequenced in a study of blood T cell repertoires in COVID-19 (TCRdb year 2020). Libraries were made using the immunoSEQ multiplex PCR assay. TCRdb retrieved this table from immuneACCESS and kept in-frame rearrangements only. Not all clones are present; in checked studies, unresolved V genes account for under half, and no reason is known for the remainder. The sample table lists about 150,000 clones, 75% to 90% of them with a count of one. About 4% of the sample goes to the ten largest clones. Sequencing was done on a sample of peripheral blood. Receptor source: a woman aged 55-75 years with active or convalescent COVID-19.

The chain couples TRBV24-1 to TRBJ2-3, with TRBD2 matching 7 bases. Germline V gene sequence: CDR1 KGHDR, CDR2 SFDVKD. V lost 1 base and J lost 5; bases outside the gene matches: 5. This CDR3 comprises 15 residues. The CDR3 DNA reads TGTGCCACCAGTGATTTCCCCGGGGGGAAAGATACGCAGTATTTT. Amino acids: CATSDFPGGKDTQYF.

The chain joins TRBV5-6 to TRBJ2-1; D is unclear. Germline V lookup: CDR1 SGHDT, CDR2 YYEEEE. The V end was cut by 0 bases, the J end by 9 bases, with 10 bases between. The CDR3 runs 13 residues. The CDR3 sequence is CASSLGPSGEQFF. The CDR3 coding sequence is TGTGCCAGCAGCTTGGGGCCCTCGGGTGAGCAGTTCTTC.

The chain uses TRBV25-1 and TRBJ1-4; no reliable D call. Germline loops: CDR1 MGHDK, CDR2 SYGVNS. V was cut by 3 bases and J by 8 bases, with 4 bases left in between. The CDR3 runs 11 residues. The DNA of the CDR3 is TGTGCCAGCAGTGACAGAGAAAAACTGTTTTTT. This sequence encodes CASSDREKLFF.

In its sample, this clone was seen once. This chain links TRBV11-2 with TRBJ2-7; 9 bases map to TRBD1. V shed 4 bases, J shed 5 bases, and the junction held 9 bases outside the gene matches. This CDR3 comprises 15 residues. Germline-derived CDR1 and CDR2 are SGHAT and FQNNGV. CDR3 nucleotide sequence: TGTGCCAGCAGCTCCACCGGGACAGGGAGGGACGAGCAGTACTTC. It yields the protein CASSSTGTGRDEQYF.

V gene TRBV4-3 combines with J gene TRBJ1-3, with 7 positions matching TRBD1. CDR3 length: 16 residues. Trimming took 1 base from V and 4 from J; bases not matched to a gene: 7. Germline assignment: CDR1 LGHNA and CDR2 YSLEER. The CDR3 DNA is TGCGCCAGCAGCCAAGCCCCCCCAGGGGGGGGAAACACCATATATTTT. Its translation: CASSQAPPGGGNTIYF.

The rearrangement links TRBV5-1 to TRBJ1-1; no clear D. The CDR3 length is 13 residues. Trimming left V 4 bases short and J 3 bases short, with 10 bases between. Per the germline V gene, CDR1 is SGHRS and CDR2 is YFSETQ. The CDR3 region has the DNA TGCGCCAGCAGCCGCTCCACAGACACTGAAGCTTTCTTT. This gives the protein CASSRSTDTEAFF.

The rearrangement joins TRBV12-3 or TRBV12-4 to TRBJ1-2, with D uncertain. V shed 1 base and J shed 8 bases, with 11 bases lying between them. This CDR3 has 13 residues. CDR3 protein: CASSLGGKRGYTF. In DNA form, the CDR3 reads TGTGCCAGCAGTTTAGGCGGGAAGCGAGGCTACACCTTC.

The CDR3 region is CASSLRNSPLHF. CDR3 in DNA: TGTGCCAGCAGCTTACGGAATTCACCCCTCCACTTT. The V and J genes are TRBV5-8 and TRBJ1-6; D remains ambiguous. Germline CDR1 is SGHTS and CDR2 is YDEGEE. The V gene lost 2 bases and the J gene lost 7 bases, with 4 bases spanning the gap. The length of the CDR3 is 12 residues.

V and J are TRBV5-6 and TRBJ2-3, with 9 positions matching TRBD2. The CDR3 has 17 amino acids. Germline CDR1 is SGHDT and CDR2 is YYEEEE. V lost 4 bases to trimming and J lost 1 base; unmatched junction nucleotides: 10. The CDR3 is CASSAIGERGGTDTQYF. CDR3 nucleotides: TGTGCCAGCAGCGCGATTGGGGAGCGGGGGGGCACAGATACGCAGTATTTT.

The chain links TRBV24-1 to TRBJ2-3; D is perhaps TRBD1 (5 bases). The CDR3 is made up of 17 amino acids. V lost 3 bases and J 4 bases, leaving 19 bases between the germline ends. Looked up from germline, CDR1 is KGHDR and CDR2 is SFDVKD. The DNA for the CDR3 is TGTGCCACCAGTGATCCCTATTCAGTCAAGGGGTCAGATACGCAGTATTTT. It translates to CATSDPYSVKGSDTQYF.

The chain carries TRBV6-5 and TRBJ1-2, with D perhaps matching TRBD1 (5 bases). Germline V lookup: CDR1 MNHEY, CDR2 SVGAGI. The CDR3 has 14 residues. The ends were cut back, 0 bases at V and 5 bases at J, with 10 bases in the middle. The CDR3 loop is CASSYSIDRYGYTF. The CDR3, as DNA: TGTGCCAGCAGTTACTCGATCGACAGATATGGCTACACCTTC.

The chain combines TRBV6-5 with TRBJ2-7; maybe TRBD1 (5 bases). The CDR3 sequence is 13 residues long. Germline V gene lookup returns CDR1 MNHEY and CDR2 SVGAGI. Trimming took off 6 bases at V and 7 bases at J, with 16 bases between the two ends. CDR3 sequence: CASRNHQQVEQYF. CDR3 sequence (DNA): TGTGCCAGCAGGAACCACCAACAGGTAGAGCAGTACTTC.

The chain combines TRBV4-1 with TRBJ2-5, with 11 bases matching TRBD2. With V trimmed by 1 base and J by 5 bases, 9 bases remained unmatched. This CDR3 is built from 17 residues. Germline CDR1 is MGHRA and CDR2 is YSYEKL. The CDR3 DNA follows: TGCGCCAGCAGCCAAGCCCCATTAGCGGGGGGGTGGGAGACCCAGTACTTC. Amino acid sequence: CASSQAPLAGGWETQYF.

The CDR3 here is CASSWGQGSGNTIYF. The CDR3 DNA sequence: TGCGCCAGCAGCTGGGGACAGGGTTCGGGAAACACCATATATTTT. The chain recombines TRBV5-1 with TRBJ1-3; TRBD1 aligns across 9 bases. The germline gives CDR1 SGHRS, CDR2 YFSETQ. Trimming cost V 3 bases and J 4 bases; bases outside gene matches: 5. This CDR3 has 15 amino acids. Drawing the rest from reference TRBV5-1 and TRBJ1-3, the complete variable domain is KAGVTQTPRYLIKTRGQQVTLSCSPISGHRSVSWYQQTPGQGLQFLFEYFSETQRNKGNFPGRFSGRQFSNSRSEMNVSTLELGDSALYLCASSWGQGSGNTIYFGEGSWLTVV.

The chain joins TRBV18 to TRBJ2-5, with 10 bases lining up with TRBD1. V trimming: 6 bases; J trimming: 0 bases; junction bases outside the gene matches: 4. Germline CDR1 KGHSH, CDR2 LQKENI. The CDR3 totals 15 residues. The CDR3 DNA reads as TGTGCCAGCTCGCAAGACAGGGGGCACCAAGAGACCCAGTACTTC. Amino acid sequence: CASSQDRGHQETQYF.

The chain uses TRBV4-1 and TRBJ2-7; perhaps TRBD1 as D (5 bases). Trimming pared 4 bases from V and 3 bases from J, leaving 19 bases between. The CDR3 is made up of 16 amino acids. Germline-derived CDR1 and CDR2 are MGHRA and YSYEKL. The DNA of the CDR3 is TGCGCCAGCAGCCCAACCAGGGCCGACTGGAACTACGAGCAGTACTTC. Residues: CASSPTRADWNYEQYF.

V usage is TRBV7-2 and J usage is TRBJ1-1; a possible D gene is TRBD1 (6 bases). Trimming removed 3 bases at V and 5 bases at J, with 16 bases between. CDR1 SGHTA and CDR2 FQGNSA come from the germline V gene. CDR3 length: 15 amino acids. Here the CDR3 DNA reads TGTGCCAGCAGCTTGGTGGGGGCACGAGGAACTGAAGCTTTCTTT. Amino acid sequence: CASSLVGARGTEAFF.

In this sample, this clone turned up a few times. The V gene is TRBV29-1, the J gene TRBJ2-7; 9 nucleotides line up with TRBD1. Germline trimming cut 5 bases from V and 3 bases from J; bases unmatched to any gene: 5. The germline CDR1 and CDR2 sequences are SQVTM and ANQGSEA. CDR3 size: 13 residues. CDR3 DNA sequence: TGCAGCGTTTTTGAGACAGGGGGCTACGAGCAGTACTTC. Protein product: CSVFETGGYEQYF.

The chain has TRBV6-2 or TRBV6-3 and TRBJ1-5; 7 bases are shared with TRBD1. V lost 2 bases and J lost 2; bases outside the gene matches: 3. CDR1 is MNHEY, CDR2 SVGEGT, per germline. The CDR3 runs to 15 residues. The chain's CDR3 is CASSYEGQRNQPQHF. As DNA, the CDR3 is TGTGCCAGCAGTTACGAGGGACAGCGCAATCAGCCCCAGCATTTT.

This clone was observed once. This chain joins TRBV7-8 and TRBJ1-6, with D possibly matching TRBD1 (5 bases). The germline gives CDR1 SGHVS, CDR2 FQNEAQ. The V end was cut by 1 base, the J end by 7 bases, with 11 bases between. The length of the CDR3 is 15 residues. The CDR3 DNA follows: TGTGCCAGCAGCTTAGTCTCAGGGCTAAATTCACCCCTCCACTTT. Protein sequence: CASSLVSGLNSPLHF.

The chain links TRBV30 to TRBJ2-2; D remains unclear. Trimming took 1 base from V and 6 from J, leaving 9 bases between them. This CDR3 has 13 amino acids. Germline values: CDR1 GTSNPN, CDR2 SVGIG (reference sequence). In DNA, the CDR3 is TGTGCCTGGAGTGCCCTTTTCCCCGGGGAGCTGTTTTTT. Amino acid sequence: CAWSALFPGELFF.

The chain uses TRBV6-2 or TRBV6-3 and TRBJ2-7, with 8 bases fitting TRBD1. There are 16 residues in the CDR3. With V trimmed by 5 bases and J by 3 bases, 12 bases remained unmatched. Germline CDR1 reads MNHEY; CDR2 reads SVGEGT. The CDR3 spells CASSTPPTGVNYEQYF. CDR3 nucleotide sequence: TGTGCCAGCAGTACCCCCCCGACAGGGGTTAACTACGAGCAGTACTTC.

As DNA, the CDR3 is TGTGCCAGTAGTCTTGGGACAGGGGGAGGATATGGCTACACCTTC. It encodes CASSLGTGGGYGYTF. This chain links TRBV19 with TRBJ1-2, with TRBD1 matching 11 bases. Trimming took 5 bases from V and 5 from J; bases not matched to a gene: 7. The CDR3 runs to 15 residues. CDR1 LNHDA and CDR2 SQIVND come from the germline V gene (reference sequence).

This clone was seen just once. The chain combines TRBV7-9 with TRBJ1-2; D ambiguous. Germline V gene data show CDR1 as SEHNR and CDR2 as FQNEAQ (reference sequence). V lost 6 bases and J lost 1, with 12 bases in between. This CDR3 has 14 residues. Here the CDR3 reads CASRLTTGNYGYTF. CDR3 in DNA: TGTGCCAGCAGACTTACCACTGGTAACTATGGCTACACCTTC.

The V and J genes are TRBV2 and TRBJ1-6; possible D gene TRBD1, 5 bases. This CDR3 region has 15 residues. The V gene lost 6 bases and the J gene lost 5 bases, with 14 bases spanning the gap. Germline values: CDR1 SNHLY, CDR2 FYNNEI. Here the CDR3 reads CASRRSQVNNSPLHF. CDR3 bases: TGTGCCAGCAGAAGGTCACAGGTTAATAATTCACCCCTCCACTTT.

V usage is TRBV2 and J usage is TRBJ1-4, with 9 bases aligning to TRBD1. The germline gives CDR1 SNHLY, CDR2 FYNNEI. J lost 8 bases, V lost 6 bases, and 7 bases had no gene match. CDR3 length equals 14 residues. CDR3 loop: CASSWTGDEEKLFF. For the CDR3, the DNA is TGTGCCAGCAGCTGGACAGGGGACGAGGAAAAACTGTTTTTT.

The chain employs TRBV6-5 and TRBJ1-5; D may be TRBD1 (6 bases). The CDR3 length is 15 residues. Germline V CDR1 and CDR2: MNHEY, SVGAGI. V lost 6 bases and J 0 bases, leaving 12 bases between the germline ends. In DNA form, the CDR3 reads TGTGCCAGCAGGTCACAGGGATATAGCAATCAGCCCCAGCATTTT. Translation gives CASRSQGYSNQPQHF.

The CDR3: CASSSDSPNYGYTF. CDR3 in DNA: TGCGCCAGCAGCTCGGACAGTCCAAACTATGGCTACACCTTC. The V gene is TRBV5-1, the J gene TRBJ1-2; tentative D call: TRBD1 (6 bases). Germline assignment: CDR1 SGHRS and CDR2 YFSETQ. This CDR3 is 14 amino acids long. Between the trimmed V and J ends, which lost 3 bases and 2 bases, there was a span of 11 bases.

The chain is built from TRBV13 and TRBJ1-3; D gene ambiguous. The V gene's germline CDR1 is PRHDT and CDR2 FYEKMQ (reference sequence). The CDR3 extends over 18 amino acids. V lost 11 bases, J lost 1 base, and 27 bases lay in between. The DNA of the CDR3 is TGTGCCTCGCAGGCAGTTCCGCGATTGCTTACTTCTGGAAACACCATATATTTT. Residues: CASQAVPRLLTSGNTIYF.